Presented here are 5 T cell receptor beta chains from one specimen sequenced in a study of beta chain features in type 1 diabetes. The authors reverse transcribed all of the isolated RNA, so sequencing captured expressed TCRB transcripts. Sequencing was performed with immunoSEQ multiplex PCR; in TCRdb, only in-frame clones are kept and a portion is missing. The sample yields about 330,000 clones, 9.5% to 11% seen once. The sequenced material came from naive CD4+ T cells from blood. These receptors were taken from a woman aged 25 to 39 in good health.

Turning to this clone: The sample holds other DNA sequences that translate to the same CDR3. The rearrangement uses TRBV9 and TRBJ2-2; tentatively, D is TRBD1 (6 bases). The CDR3 spans 14 residues. The germline V and J ends were trimmed by 7 bases and 1 base, with 11 bases remaining between them. Germline CDR1 is SGDLS and CDR2 is YYNGEE. In DNA, the CDR3 is TGTGCCAGCGGCAAACAGGGGAACACCGGGGAGCTGTTTTTT. This encodes CASGKQGNTGELFF. The whole variable domain, remainder taken from reference TRBV9 and TRBJ2-2, is DSGVTQTPKHLITATGQRVTLRCSPRSGDLSVYWYQQSLDQGLQFLIQYYNGEERAKGNILERFSAQQFPDLHSELNLSSLELGDSALYFCASGKQGNTGELFFGEGSRLTVL.

This clone was recorded a few times. V and J are TRBV6-5 and TRBJ1-2, with D perhaps TRBD1 (5 bases). CDR1 MNHEY and CDR2 SVGAGI come from the germline V gene. V was shortened by 5 bases and J by 5 bases, with 6 bases between the two germline ends. This CDR3 spans 11 amino acids. CDR3 in amino acids: CASSTGYGYTF. Written as DNA, the CDR3 is TGTGCCAGCAGTACAGGATATGGCTACACCTTC.

The sample holds a few counts of this clone. The chain recombines TRBV28 with TRBJ2-3, with a possible D match to TRBD1 (6 bases). Germline assignment: CDR1 MDHEN and CDR2 SYDVKM. This CDR3 has 15 amino acids. The V and J ends lost 2 bases and 2 bases respectively, with 11 bases between them. The CDR3 reads CASSLVQGSTDTQYF. The CDR3 DNA reads TGTGCCAGCAGTTTAGTCCAGGGGTCCACAGATACGCAGTATTTT.

This clone came up a few times. The CDR3 is CASSQEISGFYEQYF. CDR3 sequence (DNA): TGCGCCAGCAGCCAAGAGATTAGCGGGTTCTACGAGCAGTACTTC. The J gene is TRBJ2-7, the V gene TRBV4-3; 7 positions match TRBD2. This CDR3 is built from 15 residues. The junction had 5 bases not matched to a gene; V was cut back by 0 bases and J by 3 bases. Germline V gene data show CDR1 as LGHNA and CDR2 as YSLEER.

In this sample, this clone turned up a few times. The chain joins TRBV28 to TRBJ2-1; 13 bases agree with TRBD2. The CDR3 spans 16 residues. J gave up 8 bases and V 3 bases, and 7 bases lay outside the gene matches. Germline lookup yields CDR1 MDHEN and CDR2 SYDVKM. CDR3 protein: CASSFDWTSGSYEQFF. CDR3 nucleotide sequence: TGTGCCAGCAGTTTTGACTGGACTAGCGGGAGTTATGAGCAGTTCTTC.